The 30 T cell receptor beta chains reported below all come from one sample, sequenced in a study of post-analysis software for immune sequencing data. No antigen has been assigned to these receptors. Each TCR beta cDNA library carried unique molecular identifiers. TCRdb redid the calling of the PCR reads with MiXCR, one entry per CDR3 protein. Here the sample spans hundreds of thousands of distinct CDR3 sequences, 59% being singletons. Study-wide points: TRBV segments more frequent in patients than in controls numbered about 5 and included TRBV5-6, TRBV5-1 and TRBV20-1.

Sequences were obtained from blood. The source of these receptors is a girl aged 2 to 10 with multiple sclerosis.

The chain carries TRBV6-5 and TRBJ1-5; D is undetermined. This CDR3 spans 13 amino acids. Germline V gene sequence: CDR1 MNHEY, CDR2 SVGAGI. V gave up 8 bases and J gave up 0 bases, with 8 bases separating them. The CDR3 DNA is TGTGCCAGCTCAAGGTATAGCAATCAGCCCCAGCATTTT. Amino acid sequence: CASSRYSNQPQHF.

The V and J genes are TRBV7-3 and TRBJ2-1, with D perhaps being TRBD1 or TRBD2 (5 bases each). Looked up from germline, CDR1 is SGHTA and CDR2 is FQGTGA. This CDR3 has 15 amino acids. The V gene lost 5 bases and the J gene lost 4 bases, with 15 bases spanning the gap. The CDR3 sequence: CASSASRGGYNEQFF. The CDR3 DNA reads TGTGCCAGCAGCGCCTCGAGGGGCGGGTACAATGAGCAGTTCTTC.

The J gene is TRBJ1-1, the V gene TRBV20-1; tentative D call: TRBD1 (6 bases). CDR1 is DFQATT and CDR2 is SNEGSKA in the germline V gene (reference sequence). Trimming shortened V by 6 bases and J by 1 base, and 15 bases separated the two germline ends. The CDR3 is 14 residues long. In nucleotides, the CDR3 is TGCAGTGCCCCTTTACAGGGTTGGAACACTGAAGCTTTCTTT. It yields the protein CSAPLQGWNTEAFF.

The rearrangement links TRBV12-3 or TRBV12-4 to TRBJ1-1, with D hard to call. The V end lost 6 bases, the J end lost 4 bases, and 15 bases lay between the germline ends. The CDR3 extends over 14 amino acids. CDR3 DNA: TGTGCCAGCAGCCCTCGTCGGGGAGTCACTGAAGCTTTCTTT. Protein: CASSPRRGVTEAFF.

The chain links TRBV29-1 to TRBJ2-5; D not certain. Looked up from germline, CDR1 is SQVTM and CDR2 is ANQGSEA. The CDR3 covers 9 residues. Trimming pared 6 bases from V and 9 bases from J, leaving 8 bases between. The CDR3 loop reads CSVDPSQYF. The CDR3 DNA follows: TGCAGCGTGGACCCGTCCCAGTACTTC.

The V gene is TRBV2, the J gene TRBJ1-1, with TRBD1 matching 7 bases. The CDR3 sequence is 12 residues long. The junction had 6 bases not matched to a gene; V was cut back by 10 bases and J by 4 bases. The germline V gene encodes CDR1 SNHLY and CDR2 FYNNEI. CDR3: CATGGGGTEAFF. In DNA form, the CDR3 reads TGTGCCACAGGGGGAGGAGGCACTGAAGCTTTCTTT. Full variable domain (rest looked up from reference TRBV2 and TRBJ1-1): EPEVTQTPSHQVTQMGQEVILRCVPISNHLYFYWYRQILGQKVEFLVSFYNNEISEKSEIFDDQFSVERPDGSNFTLKIRSTKLEDSAMYFCATGGGGTEAFFGQGTRLTVV.

The chain couples TRBV4-1 to TRBJ2-5; possibly TRBD2 for D (6 bases). The DNA end lines up better with TRBJ2-7; the J call may be wrong. This CDR3 spans 16 amino acids. The germline V gene has CDR1 MGHRA and CDR2 YSYEKL. This CDR3 reads CASSQVGGRLVDEQYF. Here the CDR3 DNA reads TGCGCCAGCAGCCAAGTTGGAGGGAGATTAGTCGACGAGCAGTACTTC.

The chain is built from TRBV7-9 and TRBJ2-1; D possibly corresponds to TRBD2 (5 bases). Trimming removed 0 bases from V and 13 bases from J, with 10 bases in between. The germline V gene encodes CDR1 SEHNR and CDR2 FQNEAQ (reference sequence). This CDR3 spans 12 amino acids. CDR3 nucleotide sequence: TGTGCCAGCAGCTTAGCGACGGGATTACAGTTCTTC. Amino acids: CASSLATGLQFF.

The V gene is TRBV10-3, the J gene TRBJ1-1; TRBD1 matches 9 bases. V lost 11 bases, J lost 1 base, and 5 bases stayed unmatched. The CDR3 has 13 residues. Looked up from germline, CDR1 is ENHRY and CDR2 is SYGVKD. CDR3 nucleotides: TGTGCCGGACCGGACAGGGGGAACACTGAAGCTTTCTTT. It specifies CAGPDRGNTEAFF.

The CDR3 sequence is CSAMKRVQDTQYF. The CDR3, as DNA: TGCAGTGCTATGAAAAGGGTCCAAGATACGCAGTATTTT. This chain links TRBV20-1 with TRBJ2-3; D uncertain. V lost 4 bases and J 5 bases, leaving 13 bases between the germline ends. Germline V lookup: CDR1 DFQATT, CDR2 SNEGSKA (reference sequence). CDR3 length equals 13 residues.

The genes are TRBV7-2 and TRBJ2-7; D ambiguous. In germline, CDR1 is SGHTA, CDR2 FQGNSA. V dropped 1 base and J dropped 12 bases, with 7 bases sitting between them. The CDR3 has 10 amino acids. CDR3 bases: TGTGCCAGCAGCTTAGTGGCGGTGTACTTC. Its protein product is CASSLVAVYF.

This clonotype was counted only a few times. The CDR3 nucleotides are TGTGCCAGCAGTTTGTGGGACTCCTACGAGCAGTACTTC. This translates into CASSLWDSYEQYF. The chain is built from TRBV12-3 or TRBV12-4 and TRBJ2-7; D unresolved. The ends were cut back, 3 bases at V and 0 bases at J, with 6 bases in the middle. This CDR3 region has 13 residues.

The rearrangement links TRBV6-6 to TRBJ2-7; 9 positions match TRBD1. The closer fit of TRBJ2-5 to the DNA end suggests the J call may be wrong. This CDR3 has 14 amino acids. From germline, CDR1 is MNHNY and CDR2 SVGAGI (reference sequence). CDR3 coding DNA: TGTGCCAGCAGTTACCCGGACAGGGGCGAGACCCAGTACTTC. Translated: CASSYPDRGETQYF.

This clonotype came up many times. J is TRBJ2-5 and V is TRBV29-1; tentatively, D is TRBD1 or TRBD2 (5 bases each). Germline assignment: CDR1 SQVTM and CDR2 ANQGSEA. Trimming removed 3 bases from V and 3 bases from J, with 8 bases in between. The CDR3 runs to 12 residues. The CDR3 region has the DNA TGCAGCGTTGATGAGGGGAAAGAGACCCAGTACTTC. Its protein is CSVDEGKETQYF.

CDR3 in DNA: TGTGCCAGCAGTGGGGGGGACAGTGAAGCTTTCTTT. It translates to CASSGGDSEAFF. J is TRBJ1-1 and V is TRBV27; 7 nucleotides align to TRBD1. The ends lost 5 bases at V and 7 bases at J; junction bases unmatched: 4. This CDR3 spans 12 amino acids. CDR1 is MNHEY, CDR2 SMNVEV, per germline (reference sequence).

The rearrangement uses TRBV7-3 and TRBJ1-5, with D possibly being TRBD1 (5 bases). The germline V gene has CDR1 SGHTA and CDR2 FQGTGA. The V end lost 3 bases, the J end lost 4 bases, and 7 bases lay between the germline ends. This CDR3 spans 13 amino acids. CDR3 loop: CASSLDINQPQHF. The CDR3 DNA is TGTGCCAGCAGCTTGGACATAAATCAGCCCCAGCATTTT.

This clonotype showed up just a few times. The chain joins TRBV20-1 to TRBJ2-7, with TRBD2 matching 8 bases. Per the germline V gene, CDR1 is DFQATT and CDR2 is SNEGSKA (reference sequence). The CDR3 is 15 residues long. Germline trimming cut 6 bases from V and 0 bases from J; bases unmatched to any gene: 10. CDR3 residues: CSAASGSVPSYEQYF. Written as DNA, the CDR3 is TGCAGTGCGGCTAGCGGGTCGGTCCCCTCCTACGAGCAGTACTTC.

The chain combines TRBV9 with TRBJ2-1; TRBD2 matches 10 bases. Trimming at V came to 3 bases and at J to 4 bases, leaving 7 bases not matched to a gene. CDR3 length: 16 residues. Germline CDR1 reads SGDLS; CDR2 reads YYNGEE. The CDR3 sequence: CASSALRLAGYNEQFF. CDR3 in DNA: TGTGCCAGCAGCGCCCTGAGACTAGCGGGTTACAATGAGCAGTTCTTC.

As to this clonotype: Relative to the germline gene, one junction end is altered; a read error may explain this. The chain links TRBV7-2 to TRBJ2-5; D remains ambiguous. CDR3 length equals 15 residues. Germline assignment: CDR1 SGHTA and CDR2 FQGNSA. The CDR3, as DNA: TGTGTCAGCAGCTTAGGATATGCATTGCAAGAGACCCAGTACTTC. Translation: CVSSLGYALQETQYF.

The chain links TRBV9 to TRBJ2-5; 8 bases agree with TRBD2. The DNA matches TRBJ2-7 better at its end, which makes the J call doubtful. This CDR3 is built from 13 residues. CDR1 is SGDLS and CDR2 is YYNGEE in the germline V gene. CDR3 loop: CASSGRLAYEQYF. CDR3 DNA sequence: TGTGCCAGCAGCGGCCGACTAGCGTACGAGCAGTACTTC.

This clonotype has a single count. The chain links TRBV4-3 to TRBJ2-1; D remains ambiguous. The germline V and J ends were trimmed by 1 base and 9 bases, with 10 bases remaining between them. This CDR3 is built from 13 residues. Germline CDR1 and CDR2: LGHNA and YSLEER. The CDR3 bases are TGCGCCAGCAGCCAAGCGACCCTCAGTGAGCAGTTCTTC. Amino acid sequence: CASSQATLSEQFF.

The chain links TRBV21-1 to TRBJ2-7. TRBV21-1 is deemed a pseudogene. The CDR3 covers 16 residues. Written as DNA, the CDR3 is TGTGCCAGCAGCAAGGTCTCCACGCCTGAGTTCTACGAGCAGTACTTC. Translation: CASSKVSTPEFYEQYF.

The chain is built from TRBV6-2 or TRBV6-3 and TRBJ1-1; D not resolved. The V end lost 2 bases, the J end lost 3 bases, and 7 bases lay between the germline ends. The CDR3 is made up of 13 amino acids. The V gene's germline CDR1 is MNHEY and CDR2 SVGEGT. The CDR3 DNA follows: TGTGCCAGCAGTTACCTCGCGGACACTGAAGCTTTCTTT. Encoded protein: CASSYLADTEAFF.

The V and J genes are TRBV28 and TRBJ2-3, with D perhaps matching TRBD1 (6 bases). The CDR3 runs to 18 residues. V gave up 3 bases and J gave up 3 bases, with 22 bases separating them. Per germline, CDR1 MDHEN and CDR2 SYDVKM. The DNA of the CDR3 is TGTGCCAGCAGTTTCAACAGTATCGTAGCAGGGGAGACAGATACGCAGTATTTT. Its translation: CASSFNSIVAGETDTQYF.

The table lists this clonotype with a few counts. V usage is TRBV12-3 or TRBV12-4 and J usage is TRBJ2-1, with a weak D call TRBD1 (6 bases). This CDR3 comprises 14 residues. The germline V and J ends were trimmed by 5 bases and 7 bases, with 15 bases remaining between them. CDR3 DNA: TGTGCCAGCAGTCCCCAGGGGCGGAAAAATGAGCAGTTCTTC. Its protein is CASSPQGRKNEQFF.

The chain recombines TRBV20-1 with TRBJ2-5, with 8 bases identical to TRBD1. The DNA end is more similar to TRBJ2-7, so the J call may be wrong. This CDR3 region has 15 residues. In germline, CDR1 is DFQATT, CDR2 SNEGSKA (reference sequence). The CDR3 loop is CSARTLAQGADEQYF. DNA for the CDR3: TGCAGTGCTAGGACCCTCGCGCAGGGGGCGGACGAGCAGTACTTC.

The gene calls are TRBV6-6 and TRBJ2-1; TRBD1 matches 7 bases. Trimming removed 7 bases from V and 5 bases from J; junction bases left unmatched: 11. The length of the CDR3 is 15 residues. Germline lookup yields CDR1 MNHNY and CDR2 SVGAGI (reference sequence). CDR3 sequence: CASKIREGQNNEQFF. The CDR3 bases are TGTGCCAGCAAGATACGAGAGGGACAGAACAATGAGCAGTTCTTC.

V and J are TRBV5-5 and TRBJ2-2, with a weak D call TRBD1 (6 bases). The CDR3 sequence is 14 residues long. The germline gives CDR1 SGHKS, CDR2 YYEKEE (reference sequence). V was shortened by 6 bases and J by 8 bases, with 17 bases between the two germline ends. The CDR3: CASKTQGNRGELFF. The DNA of the CDR3 is TGTGCCAGCAAAACTCAGGGGAATCGGGGGGAGCTGTTTTTT.

The chain combines TRBV12-3 or TRBV12-4 with TRBJ2-1; D is undetermined. Trimming removed 5 bases from V and 5 bases from J, with 22 bases in between. There are 17 residues in the CDR3. CDR3 sequence reads: CASSPSRLSLGNNEQFF. The CDR3 bases are TGTGCCAGCAGTCCCTCCAGGCTAAGCCTGGGAAACAATGAGCAGTTCTTC.

This clonotype occurred a few times. This sequence joins TRBV13 and TRBJ2-7; D is uncertain. This CDR3 has 15 amino acids. V gave up 0 bases and J gave up 2 bases, with 11 bases separating them. Germline V gene data show CDR1 as PRHDT and CDR2 as FYEKMQ (reference sequence). The CDR3 bases are TGTGCCAGCAGCTTAGGCCTCAGGAGACCCTACGAGCAGTACTTC. Translated, it gives CASSLGLRRPYEQYF.